The 3 T cell receptor beta chains listed next were all sequenced from one sample in a study of vaccination effects on CD4 cells after COVID-19. Subsequent to a culture period of under 11 days, CD4+ T cells were isolated. The person acquired a PCR-confirmed SARS-CoV-2 infection between March and December 2020. Every participant took two doses of the BNT162b2 or mRNA-1273 vaccine. Method: immunoSEQ multiplex PCR; TCRdb's copy keeps in-frame clones and lacks some. The data contain approximately 30,000 clones, roughly 80% of them singletons. These receptors lack a known antigen. Sequenced here: CD4+ T cells from PBMCs cultured without peptide, sampled after COVID-19 vaccination. The receptors originated from a human donor who had a prior SARS-CoV-2 infection.

By sample fraction, this clone is large (0.1 to 1%). The rearrangement uses TRBV7-9 and TRBJ2-7; 12 bases map to TRBD2. Germline V gene data show CDR1 as SEHNR and CDR2 as FQNEAQ (reference sequence). The CDR3 contains 15 residues. The ends lost 2 bases at V and 4 bases at J; junction bases unmatched: 3. This CDR3 is CASSLPSGGAYEQYF. The CDR3 nucleotides read TGTGCCAGCAGCTTACCTAGCGGGGGGGCGTACGAGCAGTACTTC.

The chain combines TRBV18 with TRBJ2-7; 9 nucleotides line up with TRBD1. The V gene's germline CDR1 is KGHSH and CDR2 LQKENI. This CDR3 comprises 16 residues. J lost 3 bases, V lost 6 bases, and 12 bases had no gene match. CDR3 in DNA: TGTGCCAGCTCCCCCGGGACAGGGAGTTTCGACTACGAGCAGTACTTC. It translates to CASSPGTGSFDYEQYF.

The rearrangement joins TRBV19 to TRBJ1-2; D not certain. Looked up from germline, CDR1 is LNHDA and CDR2 is SQIVND (reference sequence). The CDR3 loop spans 16 amino acids. Trimming cost V 5 bases and J 0 bases, with 16 bases left between them. The CDR3 protein is CASSAQDVKANYGYTF. The CDR3 DNA sequence: TGTGCCAGTAGTGCCCAAGATGTAAAAGCTAACTATGGCTACACCTTC.